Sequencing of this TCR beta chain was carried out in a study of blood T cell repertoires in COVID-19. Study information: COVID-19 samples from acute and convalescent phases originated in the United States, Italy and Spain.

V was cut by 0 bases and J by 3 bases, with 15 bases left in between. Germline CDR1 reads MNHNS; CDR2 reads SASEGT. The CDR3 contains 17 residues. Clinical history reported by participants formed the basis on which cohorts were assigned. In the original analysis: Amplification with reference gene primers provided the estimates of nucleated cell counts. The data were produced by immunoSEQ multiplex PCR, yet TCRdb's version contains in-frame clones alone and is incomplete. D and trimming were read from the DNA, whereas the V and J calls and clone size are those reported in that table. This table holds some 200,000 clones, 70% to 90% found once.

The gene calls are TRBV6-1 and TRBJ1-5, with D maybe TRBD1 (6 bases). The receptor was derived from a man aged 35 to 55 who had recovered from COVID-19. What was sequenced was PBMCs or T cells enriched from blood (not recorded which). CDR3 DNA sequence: TGTGCCAGCAGTGAAGCATCGGGCAGGGGCGTCAATCAGCCCCAGCATTTT. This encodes CASSEASGRGVNQPQHF.